The T cell receptor beta chain described here comes from a study of CD8 T cells in Susac syndrome. The study's findings and limits: The study acknowledged a relatively small number of individuals in its TCR sequencing and HLA analysis. Total CD8+ and CD8+ TEMRA repertoires contained about 15 and five Susac-specific public clones, respectively.

The RNA input was about 0.5 to 1 ug, and it was reverse transcribed with random hexamers. The amplification used immunoSEQ multiplex PCR on TCR beta CDR3; it spanned 54 Vbeta and 13 Jbeta. TCRdb fed the immunoSEQ multiplex PCR reads into MiXCR, producing one record per CDR3 protein. The sample records roughly 52,000 distinct CDR3 sequences, 95% being singletons. Sequencing of TCR beta covered CD8+ and CD4+ T cells obtained from blood. CDR3 size: 15 residues. Germline CDR1 MGHRA, CDR2 YSYEKL. V trimming: 4 bases; J trimming: 6 bases; junction bases outside the gene matches: 9. This clonotype has a single count. Its target is not known.

The sample was CD8+ T cells from PBMCs. The source is a human donor with Susac syndrome. The V and J genes are TRBV4-1 and TRBJ1-5; 7 nucleotides agree with TRBD1. CDR3 loop: CASSPIGPGGQPQHF. CDR3 nucleotides: TGCGCCAGCAGCCCGATTGGCCCAGGGGGTCAGCCCCAGCATTTT.